The source of this T cell receptor (beta chain) is a study of T cell responses to AZD1222 COVID-19 vaccine. Whole-study context: Second doses were pooled across both intervals (about 4 or about 12 weeks). Overall study findings and caveats: As reported, nearly half of all spike-specific TCRs target variant regions that are unmutated. Spike was spanned by vaccine-associated CD4 TCRs, with dominance at 160-218 and 743-854.

V gave up 4 bases and J gave up 3 bases; unmatched junction bases: 17. Germline V gives CDR1 SGHVS, CDR2 FNYEAQ. This CDR3 is 18 amino acids long. TCRdb keeps only in-frame clones here, not all; method: immunoSEQ multiplex PCR. The profile covers more than 150,000 clones, with around 95% appearing a single time and 0.64% taken by the ten largest. As to this clone: Antigen specificity is unknown.

The specimen was peripheral blood, collected on day 0 of AZD1222 vaccination. This TCR came from an adult in good health. This rearrangement joins TRBV7-6 to TRBJ1-2; 7 bases fit TRBD1. CDR3 coding DNA: TGTGCCAGCAGCTCACTAAGACAGGGCAGGGGTGACGACTATGGCTACACCTTC. It specifies CASSSLRQGRGDDYGYTF.